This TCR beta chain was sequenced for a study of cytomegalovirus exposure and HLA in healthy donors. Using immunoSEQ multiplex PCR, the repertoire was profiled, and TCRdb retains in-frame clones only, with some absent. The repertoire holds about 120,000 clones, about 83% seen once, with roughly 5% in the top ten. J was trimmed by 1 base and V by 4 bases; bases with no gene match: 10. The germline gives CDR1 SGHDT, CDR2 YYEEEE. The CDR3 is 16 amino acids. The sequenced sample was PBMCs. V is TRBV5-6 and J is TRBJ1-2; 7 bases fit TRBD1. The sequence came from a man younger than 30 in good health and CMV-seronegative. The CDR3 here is CASSLFRQGLNYGYTF. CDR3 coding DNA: TGTGCCAGCAGCCTCTTCAGACAGGGACTTAACTATGGCTACACCTTC.